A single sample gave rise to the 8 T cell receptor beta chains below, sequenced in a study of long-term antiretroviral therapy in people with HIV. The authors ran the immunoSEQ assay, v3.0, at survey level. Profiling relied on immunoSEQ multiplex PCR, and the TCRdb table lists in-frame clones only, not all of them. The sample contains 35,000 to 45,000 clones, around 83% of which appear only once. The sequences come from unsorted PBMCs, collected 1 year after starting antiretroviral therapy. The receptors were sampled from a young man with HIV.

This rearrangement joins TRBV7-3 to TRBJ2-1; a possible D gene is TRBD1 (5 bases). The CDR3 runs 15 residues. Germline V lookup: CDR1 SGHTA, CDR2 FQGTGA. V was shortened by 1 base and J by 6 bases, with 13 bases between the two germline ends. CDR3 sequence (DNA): TGTGCCAGCAGCTTAATTTCAGGGCAGACCAATGAGCAGTTCTTC. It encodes CASSLISGQTNEQFF. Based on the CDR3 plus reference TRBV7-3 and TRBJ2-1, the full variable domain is GAGVSQTPSNKVTEKGKYVELRCDPISGHTALYWYRQSLGQGPEFLIYFQGTGAADDSGLPNDRFFAVRPEGSVSTLKIQRTERGDSAVYLCASSLISGQTNEQFFGPGTRLTVL.

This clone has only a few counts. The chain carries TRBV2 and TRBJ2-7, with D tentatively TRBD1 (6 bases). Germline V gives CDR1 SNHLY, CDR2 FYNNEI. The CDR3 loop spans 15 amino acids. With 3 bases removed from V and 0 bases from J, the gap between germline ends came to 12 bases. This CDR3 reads CASSDRGYYSYEQYF. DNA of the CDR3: TGTGCCAGCAGTGACAGGGGCTATTACTCCTACGAGCAGTACTTC.

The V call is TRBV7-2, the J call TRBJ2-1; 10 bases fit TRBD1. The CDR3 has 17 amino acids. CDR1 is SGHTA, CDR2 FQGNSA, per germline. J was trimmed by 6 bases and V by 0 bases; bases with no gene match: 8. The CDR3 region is CASSLAGRTGGFNEQFF. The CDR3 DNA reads TGTGCCAGCAGCTTAGCCGGGAGGACAGGGGGGTTCAATGAGCAGTTCTTC. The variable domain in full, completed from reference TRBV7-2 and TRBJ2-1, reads GAGVSQSPSNKVTEKGKDVELRCDPISGHTALYWYRQSLGQGLEFLIYFQGNSAPDKSGLPSDRFSAERTGGSVSTLTIQRTQQEDSAVYLCASSLAGRTGGFNEQFFGPGTRLTVL.

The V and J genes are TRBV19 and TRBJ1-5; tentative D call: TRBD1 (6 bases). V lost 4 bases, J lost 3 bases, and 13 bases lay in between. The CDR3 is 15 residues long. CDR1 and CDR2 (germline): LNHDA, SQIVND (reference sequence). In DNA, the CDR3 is TGTGCCAGTAGTACGGGCGGGGGCCCCAATCAGCCCCAGCATTTT. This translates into CASSTGGGPNQPQHF.

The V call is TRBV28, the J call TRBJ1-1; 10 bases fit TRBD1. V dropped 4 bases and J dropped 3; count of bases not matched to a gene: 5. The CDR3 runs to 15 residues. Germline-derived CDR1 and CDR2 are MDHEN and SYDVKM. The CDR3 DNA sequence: TGTGCCAGCAGTTCGACAGGGGGCTGGTACACTGAAGCTTTCTTT. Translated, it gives CASSSTGGWYTEAFF.

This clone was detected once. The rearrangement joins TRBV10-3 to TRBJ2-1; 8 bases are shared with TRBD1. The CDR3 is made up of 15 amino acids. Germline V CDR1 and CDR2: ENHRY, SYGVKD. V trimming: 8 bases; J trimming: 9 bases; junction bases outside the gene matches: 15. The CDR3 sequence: CAIFTGTGESGEQFF. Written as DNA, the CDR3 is TGTGCCATCTTTACCGGGACAGGAGAAAGTGGTGAGCAGTTCTTC.

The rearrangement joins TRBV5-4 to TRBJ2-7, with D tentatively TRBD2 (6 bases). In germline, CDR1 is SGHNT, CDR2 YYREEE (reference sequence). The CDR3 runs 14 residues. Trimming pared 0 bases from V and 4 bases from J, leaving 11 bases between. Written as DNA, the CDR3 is TGTGCCAGCAGCTTGGTGGGGGGTCGGTACGAGCAGTACTTC. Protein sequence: CASSLVGGRYEQYF. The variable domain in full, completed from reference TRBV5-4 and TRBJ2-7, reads ETGVTQSPTHLIKTRGQQVTLRCSSQSGHNTVSWYQQALGQGPQFIFQYYREEENGRGNFPPRFSGLQFPNYSSELNVNALELDDSALYLCASSLVGGRYEQYFGPGTRLTVT.

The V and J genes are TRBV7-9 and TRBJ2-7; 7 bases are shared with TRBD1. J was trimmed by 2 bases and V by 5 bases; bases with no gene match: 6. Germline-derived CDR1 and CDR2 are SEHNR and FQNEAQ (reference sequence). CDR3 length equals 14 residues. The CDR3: CASSPRDSTYEQYF. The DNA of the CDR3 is TGTGCCAGCAGCCCCCGGGACAGTACCTACGAGCAGTACTTC.